The T cell receptor beta chain under discussion was sequenced for a study of blood T cell repertoires in COVID-19. Original handling: Amplification with reference gene primers provided the estimates of nucleated cell counts. Only in-frame clones appear in the TCRdb table, and some are missing; sequencing was by immunoSEQ multiplex PCR. V, J and clone size derive from that table, while D and trimming were established from the DNA sequence. The sample consists of around 280,000 clones, under 90% of them appearing once. V lost 0 bases and J lost 3, with 15 bases in between. In germline, CDR1 is SGHDN, CDR2 FVKESK. The CDR3 spans 16 residues. This clone came up once.

The clonotype comes from a woman aged 25 to 45 with COVID-19, enrolled during active disease. The sample comprised peripheral blood. This chain joins TRBV14 and TRBJ2-7; no clear D gene. The DNA of the CDR3 is TGTGCCAGCAGCCAAGAATTCCCCGTTCCTTTCTACGAGCAGTACTTC. As protein: CASSQEFPVPFYEQYF.